Following are 7 T cell receptor beta chains from one sample sequenced in a study of CD8 T cells in Susac syndrome. An amount of RNA that ranged from 0.5 to 1 ug was reverse transcribed with random hexamers. TCRdb used MiXCR to reprocess the immunoSEQ multiplex PCR reads, holding one entry per CDR3 protein. The sample has 100,000 to 150,000 distinct CDR3 sequences, just under 95% seen once; the top ten hold 0.07% to 0.09%. The sample was CD4+ T cells from PBMCs. Receptors originate from a human donor in good health.

The chain carries TRBV14 and TRBJ2-5; D is unresolved. The CDR3 sequence is 15 residues long. Trimming took off 4 bases at V and 2 bases at J, with 14 bases between the two ends. CDR1 SGHDN and CDR2 FVKESK come from the germline V gene. In DNA form, the CDR3 reads TGTGCCAGCAGCCTAACCTCGGCGGCTCAAGAGACCCAGTACTTC. Its translation is CASSLTSAAQETQYF.

This chain's CDR3 is CASCTGTPSYEQYF. The CDR3 DNA reads TGTGCCAGCTGCACCGGGACACCCTCCTACGAGCAGTACTTC. V usage is TRBV2 and J usage is TRBJ2-7; weak D call: TRBD1 (6 bases). The CDR3 is made up of 14 amino acids. The V gene lost 8 bases and the J gene lost 0 bases, with 14 bases spanning the gap. The germline V gene has CDR1 SNHLY and CDR2 FYNNEI.

The V and J genes are TRBV6-6 and TRBJ2-7, with D uncertain. The CDR3 runs 15 residues. V was shortened by 0 bases and J by 5 bases, with 14 bases between the two germline ends. The germline CDR1 and CDR2 sequences are MNHNY and SVGAGI (reference sequence). CDR3 protein: CASSYSSRPWDEQYF. The CDR3 DNA sequence: TGTGCCAGCAGTTACTCGAGTCGGCCCTGGGACGAGCAGTACTTC.

The chain is built from TRBV20-1 and TRBJ1-5, with D perhaps TRBD1 (5 bases). The CDR3 extends over 15 amino acids. Trimming cost V 3 bases and J 7 bases, with 19 bases left between them. Germline lookup yields CDR1 DFQATT and CDR2 SNEGSKA (reference sequence). For the CDR3, the DNA is TGCAGTGCTAGGGTTGGACACGGGAAAGGGCAGCCCCAGCATTTT. Encoded protein: CSARVGHGKGQPQHF.

This chain joins TRBV18 and TRBJ1-4; D ambiguous. CDR3 size: 14 residues. Germline-derived CDR1 and CDR2 are KGHSH and LQKENI. The ends were cut back, 3 bases at V and 0 bases at J, with 5 bases in the middle. The CDR3, as DNA: TGTGCCAGCTCACCCAACCCAACTAATGAAAAACTGTTTTTT. As protein: CASSPNPTNEKLFF. Filled out from reference TRBV18 and TRBJ1-4, the complete variable domain reads NAGVMQNPRHLVRRRGQEARLRCSPMKGHSHVYWYRQLPEEGLKFMVYLQKENIIDESGMPKERFSAEFPKEGPSILRIQQVVRGDSAAYFCASSPNPTNEKLFFGSGTQLSVL.

This chain links TRBV3-1 with TRBJ1-2; 7 bases agree with TRBD1. The CDR3 totals 15 residues. V gave up 2 bases and J gave up 4 bases; unmatched junction bases: 7. Germline V gene lookup returns CDR1 LGHDT and CDR2 YNNKEL (reference sequence). Written as DNA, the CDR3 is TGTGCCAGCAGCCAAAGGGGACAGATACTCTATGGCTACACCTTC. This encodes CASSQRGQILYGYTF.

J is TRBJ2-1 and V is TRBV5-4; tentative D call: TRBD2 (6 bases). Germline CDR1 and CDR2: SGHNT and YYREEE (reference sequence). The CDR3 length is 13 residues. Trimming stripped 7 bases from V and 4 bases from J, with 12 bases between. CDR3 residues: CASSSERYNEQFF. The CDR3 nucleotides read TGTGCCAGCTCTAGCGAGAGATACAATGAGCAGTTCTTC.